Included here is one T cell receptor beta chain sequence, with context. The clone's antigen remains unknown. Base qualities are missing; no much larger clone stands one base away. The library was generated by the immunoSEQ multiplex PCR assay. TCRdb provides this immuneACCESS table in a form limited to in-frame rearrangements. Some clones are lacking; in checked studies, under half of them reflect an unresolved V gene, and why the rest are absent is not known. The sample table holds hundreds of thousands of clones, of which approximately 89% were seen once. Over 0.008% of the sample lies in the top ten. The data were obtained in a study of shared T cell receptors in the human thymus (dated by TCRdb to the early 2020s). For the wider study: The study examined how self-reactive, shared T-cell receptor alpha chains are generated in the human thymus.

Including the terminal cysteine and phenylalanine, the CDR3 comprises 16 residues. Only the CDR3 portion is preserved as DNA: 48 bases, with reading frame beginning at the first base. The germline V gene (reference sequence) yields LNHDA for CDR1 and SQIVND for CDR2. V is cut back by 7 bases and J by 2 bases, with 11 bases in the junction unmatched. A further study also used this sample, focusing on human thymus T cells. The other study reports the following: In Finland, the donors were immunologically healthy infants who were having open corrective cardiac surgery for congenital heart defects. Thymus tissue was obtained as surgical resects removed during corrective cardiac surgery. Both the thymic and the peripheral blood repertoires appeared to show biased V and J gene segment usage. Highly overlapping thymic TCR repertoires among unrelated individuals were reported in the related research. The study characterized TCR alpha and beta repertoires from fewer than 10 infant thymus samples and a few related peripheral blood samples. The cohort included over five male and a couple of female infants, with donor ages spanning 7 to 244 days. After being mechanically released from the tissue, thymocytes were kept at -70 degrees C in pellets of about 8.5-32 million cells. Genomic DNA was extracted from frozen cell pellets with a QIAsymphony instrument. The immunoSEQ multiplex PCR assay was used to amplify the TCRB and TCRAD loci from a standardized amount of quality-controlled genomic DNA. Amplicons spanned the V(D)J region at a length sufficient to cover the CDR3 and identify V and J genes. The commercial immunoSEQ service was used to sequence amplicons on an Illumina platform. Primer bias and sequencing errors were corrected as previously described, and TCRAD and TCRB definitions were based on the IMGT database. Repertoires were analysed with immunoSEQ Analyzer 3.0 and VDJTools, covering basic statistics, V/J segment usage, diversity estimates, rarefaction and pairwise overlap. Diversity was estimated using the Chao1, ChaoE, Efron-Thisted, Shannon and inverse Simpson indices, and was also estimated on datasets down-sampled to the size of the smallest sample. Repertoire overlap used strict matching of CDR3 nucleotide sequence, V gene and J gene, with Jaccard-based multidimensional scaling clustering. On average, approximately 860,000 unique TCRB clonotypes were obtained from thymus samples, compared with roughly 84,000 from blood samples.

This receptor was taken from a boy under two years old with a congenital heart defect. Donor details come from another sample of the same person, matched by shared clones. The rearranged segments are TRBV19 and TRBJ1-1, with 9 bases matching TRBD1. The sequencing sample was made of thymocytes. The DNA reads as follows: TGTGCCAGTACCGAGACCGGGACAGGGAGTAACACTGAAGCTTTCTTT. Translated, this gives CASTETGTGSNTEAFF.